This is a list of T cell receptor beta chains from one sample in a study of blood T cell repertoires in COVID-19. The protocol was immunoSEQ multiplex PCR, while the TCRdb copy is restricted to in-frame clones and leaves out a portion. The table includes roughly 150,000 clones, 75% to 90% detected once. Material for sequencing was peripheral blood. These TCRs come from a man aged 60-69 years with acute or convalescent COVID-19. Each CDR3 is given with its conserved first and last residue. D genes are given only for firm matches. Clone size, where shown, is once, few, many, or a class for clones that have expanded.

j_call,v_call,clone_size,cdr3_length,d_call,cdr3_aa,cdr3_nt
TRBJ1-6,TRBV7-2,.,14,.,CASSPRAGNSPLHF,TGTGCCAGCAGCCCCCGGGCAGGGAATTCACCCCTCCACTTT
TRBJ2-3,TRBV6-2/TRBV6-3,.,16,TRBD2,CASSSAGTSGMNTQYF,TGTGCCAGCAGTTCGGCCGGGACTAGCGGGATGAATACGCAGTATTTT
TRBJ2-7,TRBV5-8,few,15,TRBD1,CASSYTRQGPYEQYF,TGTGCCAGCAGCTACACCCGACAGGGACCCTACGAGCAGTACTTC
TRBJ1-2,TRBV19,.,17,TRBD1,CASSIGGMGQGAIGYTF,TGTGCCAGTAGTATAGGGGGTATGGGACAGGGGGCGATTGGCTACACCTTC
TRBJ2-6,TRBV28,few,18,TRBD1,CASSPLGTGTSGANVLTF,TGTGCCAGCAGTCCCCTCGGGACAGGGACCTCTGGGGCCAACGTCCTGACTTTC
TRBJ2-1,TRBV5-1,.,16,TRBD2,CASSLAGTGGYNEQFF,TGCGCCAGCAGCTTGGCTGGCACCGGGGGGTACAATGAGCAGTTCTTC
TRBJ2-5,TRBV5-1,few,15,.,CASSLYDSPQETQYF,TGCGCCAGCAGCTTGTACGACAGCCCCCAAGAGACCCAGTACTTC
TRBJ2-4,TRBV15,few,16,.,CATSHVEGQSKNIQYF,TGTGCCACCAGCCATGTGGAGGGACAGTCTAAAAACATTCAGTACTTC
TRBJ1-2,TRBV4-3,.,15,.,CASSQDGQASGGYTF,TGCGCCAGCAGCCAAGACGGCCAGGCGTCCGGAGGCTACACCTTC
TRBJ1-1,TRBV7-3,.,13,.,CASSSQENTEAFF,TGTGCCAGCAGCTCCCAGGAGAACACTGAAGCTTTCTTT
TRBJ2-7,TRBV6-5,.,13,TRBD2,CASNLAGAREQYF,TGTGCCAGCAACCTAGCGGGGGCTAGGGAGCAGTACTTC
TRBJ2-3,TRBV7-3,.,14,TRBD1,CASSLRQGKDTQYF,TGTGCCAGCAGCTTAAGACAGGGTAAAGATACGCAGTATTTT
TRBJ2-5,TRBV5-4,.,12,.,CASSLPGETQYF,TGTGCCAGCAGCTTGCCAGGAGAGACCCAGTACTTC
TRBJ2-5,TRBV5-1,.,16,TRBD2,CASSLERLAGQETQYF,TGCGCCAGCAGCTTAGAGCGACTAGCGGGCCAAGAGACCCAGTACTTC
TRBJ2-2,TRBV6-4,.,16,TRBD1,CASSPAGQVNTGELFF,TGTGCCAGCAGTCCTGCGGGACAGGTCAACACCGGGGAGCTGTTTTTT
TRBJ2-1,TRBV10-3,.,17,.,CAISDLSSAGIYNEQFF,TGTGCCATCAGTGACCTTTCTAGCGCAGGAATCTACAATGAGCAGTTCTTC
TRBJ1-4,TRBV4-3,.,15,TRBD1,CASSQGDRVTEKLFF,TGCGCCAGCAGCCAAGGGGACAGGGTTACGGAAAAACTGTTTTTT
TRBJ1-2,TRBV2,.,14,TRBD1,CASSSGQKDYGYTF,TGTGCCTCCTCCTCGGGACAGAAAGACTATGGCTACACCTTC
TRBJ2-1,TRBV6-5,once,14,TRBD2,CASSYGGSYNEQFF,TGTGCCAGCAGTTATGGCGGGAGCTACAATGAGCAGTTCTTC
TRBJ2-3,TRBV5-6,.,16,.,CASSRRTFIYTDTQYF,TGTGCCAGCAGCCGAAGGACATTCATCTACACAGATACGCAGTATTTT
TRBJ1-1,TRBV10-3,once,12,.,CAISDLTSEAFF,TGTGCCATCAGTGATTTGACTTCTGAAGCTTTCTTT
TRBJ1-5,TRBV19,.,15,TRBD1,CASSKGTGGNQPQHF,TGTGCCAGTAGTAAAGGGACAGGGGGTAATCAGCCCCAGCATTTT
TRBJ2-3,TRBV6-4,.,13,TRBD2,CASSEKRGATQYF,TGTGCCAGCAGTGAAAAGCGGGGGGCCACGCAGTATTTT
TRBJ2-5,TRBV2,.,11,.,CASSLEETQYF,TGTGCCAGCAGCCTCGAAGAGACCCAGTACTTC
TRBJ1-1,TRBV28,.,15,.,CASSSPQGRHTEAFF,TGTGCCAGCAGTTCACCCCAGGGGCGCCACACTGAAGCTTTCTTT
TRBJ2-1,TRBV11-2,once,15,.,CASSLQGFSYNEQFF,TGTGCCAGCAGCTTACAGGGATTCTCCTACAATGAGCAGTTCTTC
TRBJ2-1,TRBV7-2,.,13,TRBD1,CATRQGNVNEQFF,TGTGCCACCCGACAGGGTAACGTCAATGAGCAGTTCTTC
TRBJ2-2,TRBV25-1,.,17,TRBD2,CASSGTSGGFSTGELFF,TGTGCCAGCAGTGGGACTAGCGGGGGGTTCAGCACCGGGGAGCTGTTTTTT
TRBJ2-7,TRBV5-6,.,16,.,CASSSIPGTLTYEQYF,TGTGCCAGCAGCTCCATCCCCGGGACTCTGACCTACGAGCAGTACTTC
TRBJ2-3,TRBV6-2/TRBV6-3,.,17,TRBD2,CASSYPTSGGALDTQYF,TGTGCCAGCAGTTACCCGACTAGCGGGGGGGCCCTGGATACGCAGTATTTT
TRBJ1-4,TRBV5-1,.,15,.,CASSYRQLTNEKLFF,TGCGCCAGCAGCTACCGACAGTTAACTAATGAAAAACTGTTTTTT
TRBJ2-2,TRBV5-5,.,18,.,CASSQTITRAQGTGELFF,TGTGCCAGCAGCCAAACAATAACCAGGGCTCAGGGTACCGGGGAGCTGTTTTTT
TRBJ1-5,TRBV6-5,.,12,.,CAIREGRQPQHF,TGTGCCATACGGGAGGGGCGACAGCCCCAGCATTTT
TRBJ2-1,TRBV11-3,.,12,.,CASSGRGNEQFF,TGTGCCAGCAGCGGCAGGGGTAATGAGCAGTTCTTC
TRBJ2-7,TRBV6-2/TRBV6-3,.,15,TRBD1,CASSYSGTEYYEQYF,TGTGCCAGCAGTTACTCCGGGACAGAGTACTACGAGCAGTACTTC
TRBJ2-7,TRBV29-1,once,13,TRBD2,CSVELAGDGEQYF,TGCAGCGTGGAACTAGCGGGCGACGGGGAGCAGTACTTC
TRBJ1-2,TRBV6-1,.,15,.,CASSEAFWSVYGYTF,TGTGCCAGCAGCGAAGCTTTTTGGAGCGTCTATGGCTACACCTTC
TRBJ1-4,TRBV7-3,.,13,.,CASSIERGEKLFF,TGTGCCAGCAGCATTGAACGGGGTGAAAAACTGTTTTTT
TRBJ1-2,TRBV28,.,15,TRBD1,CASSFRDRANYGYTF,TGTGCCAGCAGTTTCCGGGACAGAGCTAACTATGGCTACACCTTC